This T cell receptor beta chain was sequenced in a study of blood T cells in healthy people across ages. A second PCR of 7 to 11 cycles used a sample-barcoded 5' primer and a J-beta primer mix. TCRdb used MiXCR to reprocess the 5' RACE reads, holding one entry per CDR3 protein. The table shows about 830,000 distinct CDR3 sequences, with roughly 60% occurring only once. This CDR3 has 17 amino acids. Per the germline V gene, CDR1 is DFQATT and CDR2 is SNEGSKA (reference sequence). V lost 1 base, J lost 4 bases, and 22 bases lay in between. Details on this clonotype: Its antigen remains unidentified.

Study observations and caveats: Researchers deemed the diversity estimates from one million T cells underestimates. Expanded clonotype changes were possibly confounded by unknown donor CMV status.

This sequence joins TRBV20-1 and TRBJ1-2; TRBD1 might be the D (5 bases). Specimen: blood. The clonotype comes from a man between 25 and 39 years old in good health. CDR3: CSARGTYWTQSSYGYTF. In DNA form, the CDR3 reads TGCAGTGCTAGAGGTACCTACTGGACACAGTCTAGCTATGGCTACACCTTC.